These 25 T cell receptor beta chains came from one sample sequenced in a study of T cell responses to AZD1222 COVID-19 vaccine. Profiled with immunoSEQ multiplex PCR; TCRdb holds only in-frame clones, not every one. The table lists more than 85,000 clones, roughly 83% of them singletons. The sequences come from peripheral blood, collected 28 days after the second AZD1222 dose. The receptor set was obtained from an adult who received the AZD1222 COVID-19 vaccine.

CDR3 DNA sequence: TGTGCCAGCACCCTGGACAAAATCTCCAGCGGCTACACCTTC. Its translation is CASTLDKISSGYTF. The chain couples TRBV2 to TRBJ1-2, with a tentative D call TRBD1 (5 bases). The CDR3 extends over 14 amino acids. CDR1 SNHLY and CDR2 FYNNEI come from the germline V gene. V shed 7 bases and J shed 8 bases, with 20 bases lying between them.

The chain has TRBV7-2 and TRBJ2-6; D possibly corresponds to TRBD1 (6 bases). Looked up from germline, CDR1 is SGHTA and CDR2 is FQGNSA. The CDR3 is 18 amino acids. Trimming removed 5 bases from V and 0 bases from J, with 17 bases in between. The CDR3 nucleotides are TGTGCCAGCAGCCGCCTCAGGGGCATCAGCTCTGGGGCCAACGTCCTGACTTTC. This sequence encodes CASSRLRGISSGANVLTF. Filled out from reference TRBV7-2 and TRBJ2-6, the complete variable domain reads GAGVSQSPSNKVTEKGKDVELRCDPISGHTALYWYRQSLGQGLEFLIYFQGNSAPDKSGLPSDRFSAERTGGSVSTLTIQRTQQEDSAVYLCASSRLRGISSGANVLTFGAGSRLTVL.

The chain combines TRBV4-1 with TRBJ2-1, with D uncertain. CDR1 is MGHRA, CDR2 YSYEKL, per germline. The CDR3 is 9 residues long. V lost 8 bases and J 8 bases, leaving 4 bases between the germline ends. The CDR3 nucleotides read TGCGCCAGCTTTTATGAGCAGTTCTTC. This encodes CASFYEQFF.

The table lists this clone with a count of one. The CDR3 sequence is CARSDIEKLFF. The DNA for the CDR3 is TGTGCCAGGTCTGACATTGAAAAACTGTTTTTT. V is TRBV19 and J is TRBJ1-4; D gene unclear. Trimming removed 9 bases at V and 7 bases at J, with 9 bases between. Germline CDR1 and CDR2: LNHDA and SQIVND (reference sequence). The CDR3 contains 11 residues.

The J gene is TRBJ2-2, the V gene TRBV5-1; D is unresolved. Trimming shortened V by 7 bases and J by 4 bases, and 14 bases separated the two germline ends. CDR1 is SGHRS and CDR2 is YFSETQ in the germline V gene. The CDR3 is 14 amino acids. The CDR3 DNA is TGCGCCAGCGGCCCTCCTAGTAGCACCGGGGAGCTGTTTTTT. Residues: CASGPPSSTGELFF. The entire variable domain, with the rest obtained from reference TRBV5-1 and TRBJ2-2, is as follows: KAGVTQTPRYLIKTRGQQVTLSCSPISGHRSVSWYQQTPGQGLQFLFEYFSETQRNKGNFPGRFSGRQFSNSRSEMNVSTLELGDSALYLCASGPPSSTGELFFGEGSRLTVL.

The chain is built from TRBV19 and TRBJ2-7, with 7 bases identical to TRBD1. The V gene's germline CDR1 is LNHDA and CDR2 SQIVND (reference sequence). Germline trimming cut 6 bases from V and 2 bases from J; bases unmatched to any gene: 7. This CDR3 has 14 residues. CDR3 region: CASSRGQAPYEQYF. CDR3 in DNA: TGTGCCAGTAGCCGAGGACAGGCACCCTACGAGCAGTACTTC.

The CDR3 reads CASIGRGPYNEQFF. The DNA for the CDR3 is TGTGCCTCGATTGGTAGGGGGCCCTACAATGAGCAGTTCTTC. The chain employs TRBV19 and TRBJ2-1, with 7 bases identical to TRBD1. The CDR3 covers 14 residues. Germline assignment: CDR1 LNHDA and CDR2 SQIVND (reference sequence). Trimming took 11 bases from V and 2 from J; bases not matched to a gene: 9.

This CDR3 is CASSLGGQETQYF. In DNA, the CDR3 is TGTGCCAGCAGCTTGGGCGGACAAGAGACCCAGTACTTC. The V and J genes are TRBV5-4 and TRBJ2-5, with D hard to call. V lost 0 bases to trimming and J lost 2 bases, with 5 bases between them. Germline assignment: CDR1 SGHNT and CDR2 YYREEE (reference sequence). The CDR3 is 13 residues long.

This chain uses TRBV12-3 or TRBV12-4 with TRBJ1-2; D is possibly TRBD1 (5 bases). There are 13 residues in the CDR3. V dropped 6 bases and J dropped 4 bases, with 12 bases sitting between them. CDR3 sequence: CASRRTGAYGYTF. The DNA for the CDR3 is TGTGCCAGCAGACGTACCGGGGCCTATGGCTACACCTTC.

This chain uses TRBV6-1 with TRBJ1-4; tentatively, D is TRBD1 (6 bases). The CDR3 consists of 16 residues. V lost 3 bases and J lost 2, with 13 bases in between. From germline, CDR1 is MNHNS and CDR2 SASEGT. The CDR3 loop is CASSDPHRVTNEKLFF. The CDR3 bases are TGTGCCAGCAGTGACCCACACAGGGTGACTAATGAAAAACTGTTTTTT.

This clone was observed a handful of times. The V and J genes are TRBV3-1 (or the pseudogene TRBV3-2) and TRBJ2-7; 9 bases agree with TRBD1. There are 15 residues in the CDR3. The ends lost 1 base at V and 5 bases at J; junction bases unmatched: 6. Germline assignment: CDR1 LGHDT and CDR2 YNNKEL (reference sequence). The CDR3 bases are TGTGCCAGCAGCCAAGCGGGACAGGGTATCCACGAGCAGTACTTC. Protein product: CASSQAGQGIHEQYF.

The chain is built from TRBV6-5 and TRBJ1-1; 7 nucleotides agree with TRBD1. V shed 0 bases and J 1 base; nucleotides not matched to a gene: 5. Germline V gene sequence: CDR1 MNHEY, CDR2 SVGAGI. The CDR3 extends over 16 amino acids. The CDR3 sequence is CASSYSSTGKNTEAFF. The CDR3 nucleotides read TGTGCCAGCAGTTACTCATCGACAGGGAAGAACACTGAAGCTTTCTTT.

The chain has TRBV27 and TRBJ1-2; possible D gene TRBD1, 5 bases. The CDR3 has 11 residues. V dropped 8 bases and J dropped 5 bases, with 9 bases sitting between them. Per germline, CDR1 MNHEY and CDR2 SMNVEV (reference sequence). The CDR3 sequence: CASVGEYGYTF. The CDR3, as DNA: TGTGCCAGCGTGGGGGAATATGGCTACACCTTC.

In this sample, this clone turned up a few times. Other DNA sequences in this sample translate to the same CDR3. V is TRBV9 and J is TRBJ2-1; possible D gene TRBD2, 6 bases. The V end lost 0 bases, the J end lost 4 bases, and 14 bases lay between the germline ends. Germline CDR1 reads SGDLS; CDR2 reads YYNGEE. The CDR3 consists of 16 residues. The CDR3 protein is CASSVAVGGTYNEQFF. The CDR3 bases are TGTGCCAGCAGCGTAGCAGTGGGGGGAACTTACAATGAGCAGTTCTTC.

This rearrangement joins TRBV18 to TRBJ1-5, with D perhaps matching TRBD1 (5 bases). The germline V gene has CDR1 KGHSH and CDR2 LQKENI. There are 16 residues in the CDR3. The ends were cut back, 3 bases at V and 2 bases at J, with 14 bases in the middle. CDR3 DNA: TGTGCCAGCTCACCGGGGCCCACGCGGGGCAATCAGCCCCAGCATTTT. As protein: CASSPGPTRGNQPQHF.

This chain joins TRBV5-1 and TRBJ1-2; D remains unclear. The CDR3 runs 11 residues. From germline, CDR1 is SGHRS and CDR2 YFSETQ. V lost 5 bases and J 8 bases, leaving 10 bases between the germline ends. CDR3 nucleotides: TGCGCCAGCAGGGCGGCGGCGGGCTACACCTTC. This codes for CASRAAAGYTF.

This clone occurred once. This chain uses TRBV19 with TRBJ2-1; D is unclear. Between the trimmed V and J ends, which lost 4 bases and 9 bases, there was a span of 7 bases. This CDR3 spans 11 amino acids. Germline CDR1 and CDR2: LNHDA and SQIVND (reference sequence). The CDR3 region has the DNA TGTGCCAGTAGTACCTCCGTTGAGCAGTTCTTC. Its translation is CASSTSVEQFF. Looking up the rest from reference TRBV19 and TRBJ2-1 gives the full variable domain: DGGITQSPKYLFRKEGQNVTLSCEQNLNHDAMYWYRQDPGQGLRLIYYSQIVNDFQKGDIAEGYSVSREKKESFPLTVTSAQKNPTAFYLCASSTSVEQFFGPGTRLTVL.

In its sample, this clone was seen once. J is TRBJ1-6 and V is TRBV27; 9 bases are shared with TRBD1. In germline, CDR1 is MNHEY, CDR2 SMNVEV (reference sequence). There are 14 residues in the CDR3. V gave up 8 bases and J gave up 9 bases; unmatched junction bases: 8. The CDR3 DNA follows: TGTGCCAGCGACCCGGGACAGGGAGGTTCACCCCTCCACTTT. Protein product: CASDPGQGGSPLHF.

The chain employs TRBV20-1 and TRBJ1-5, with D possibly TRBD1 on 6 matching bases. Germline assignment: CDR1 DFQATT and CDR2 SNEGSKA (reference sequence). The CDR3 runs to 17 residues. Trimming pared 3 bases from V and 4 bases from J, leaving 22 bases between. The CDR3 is CSASRSGGDRKNQPQHF. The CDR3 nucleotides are TGCAGTGCTAGTCGTTCCGGGGGCGACAGGAAGAATCAGCCCCAGCATTTT.

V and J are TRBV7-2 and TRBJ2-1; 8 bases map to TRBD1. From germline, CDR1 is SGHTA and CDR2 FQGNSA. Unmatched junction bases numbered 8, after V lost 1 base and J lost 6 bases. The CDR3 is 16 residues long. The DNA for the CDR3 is TGTGCCAGCAGCTTAGTCTTCGGACAGGGCGGCAATGAGCAGTTCTTC. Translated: CASSLVFGQGGNEQFF.

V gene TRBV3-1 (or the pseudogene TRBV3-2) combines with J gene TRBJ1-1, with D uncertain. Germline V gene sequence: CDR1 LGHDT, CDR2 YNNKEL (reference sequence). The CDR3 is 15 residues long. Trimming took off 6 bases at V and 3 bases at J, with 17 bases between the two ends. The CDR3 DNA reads TGTGCCAGCAGTCCCCGAGGGTTTGGTGACACTGAAGCTTTCTTT. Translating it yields CASSPRGFGDTEAFF.

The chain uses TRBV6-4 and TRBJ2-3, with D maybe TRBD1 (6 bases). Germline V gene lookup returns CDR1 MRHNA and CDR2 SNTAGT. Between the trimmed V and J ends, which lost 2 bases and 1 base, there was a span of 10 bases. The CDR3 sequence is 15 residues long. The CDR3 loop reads CASSDRGIGTDTQYF. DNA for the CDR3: TGTGCCAGCAGTGACAGGGGGATTGGCACAGATACGCAGTATTTT.

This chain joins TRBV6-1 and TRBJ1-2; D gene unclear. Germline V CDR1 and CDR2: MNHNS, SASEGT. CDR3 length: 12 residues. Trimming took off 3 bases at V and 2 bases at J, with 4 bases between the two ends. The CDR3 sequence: CASSDSNYGYTF. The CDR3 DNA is TGTGCCAGCAGTGATTCCAACTATGGCTACACCTTC.

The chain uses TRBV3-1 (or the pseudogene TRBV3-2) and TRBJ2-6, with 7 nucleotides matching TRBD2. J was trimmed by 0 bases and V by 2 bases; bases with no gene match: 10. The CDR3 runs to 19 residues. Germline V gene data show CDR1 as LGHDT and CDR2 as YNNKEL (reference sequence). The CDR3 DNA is TGTGCCAGCAGCCAATACGTCTCGCGGGGGATCTCTGGGGCCAACGTCCTGACTTTC. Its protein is CASSQYVSRGISGANVLTF.

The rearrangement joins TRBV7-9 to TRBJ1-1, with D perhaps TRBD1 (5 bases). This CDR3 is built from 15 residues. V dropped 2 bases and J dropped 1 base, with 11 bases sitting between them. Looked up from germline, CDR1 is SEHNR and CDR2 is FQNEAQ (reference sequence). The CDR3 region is CASSLRGQGNTEAFF. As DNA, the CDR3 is TGTGCCAGCAGCTTACGGGGCCAGGGGAACACTGAAGCTTTCTTT.